This T cell receptor (beta chain) is drawn from a study of shared clonotypes between healthy human individuals. From germline, CDR1 is SGDLS and CDR2 YYNGEE. The CDR3 covers 14 residues. Trimming at V came to 0 bases and at J to 4 bases, leaving 4 bases not matched to a gene. This table comes from immunoSEQ multiplex PCR, and its TCRdb copy is limited to in-frame clones, with some not included. The table has hundreds of thousands of clones, 55% to 85% seen once. This clone was recorded a few times. Sequencing used memory CD4+ T cells sorted from blood. Subset denoted: CD45RA-negative fraction. The TCR comes from a woman aged 25 to 45 in good health. This chain uses TRBV9 with TRBJ2-7, with 7 positions matching TRBD2. CDR3 in DNA: TGTGCCAGCAGCGTAGGGCGGGGGACGTACGAGCAGTACTTC. Encoded protein: CASSVGRGTYEQYF.